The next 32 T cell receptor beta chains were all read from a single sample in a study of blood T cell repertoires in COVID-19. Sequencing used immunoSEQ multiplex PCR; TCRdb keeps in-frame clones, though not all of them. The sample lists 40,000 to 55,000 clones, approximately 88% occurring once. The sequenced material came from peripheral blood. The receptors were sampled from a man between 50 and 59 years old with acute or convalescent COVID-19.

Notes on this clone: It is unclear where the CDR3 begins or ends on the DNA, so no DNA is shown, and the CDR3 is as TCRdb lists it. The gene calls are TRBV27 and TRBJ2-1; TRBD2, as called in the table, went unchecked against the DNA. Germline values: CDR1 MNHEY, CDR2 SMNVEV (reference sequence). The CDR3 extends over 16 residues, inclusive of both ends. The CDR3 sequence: CASSSSGGGYYNEQFF.

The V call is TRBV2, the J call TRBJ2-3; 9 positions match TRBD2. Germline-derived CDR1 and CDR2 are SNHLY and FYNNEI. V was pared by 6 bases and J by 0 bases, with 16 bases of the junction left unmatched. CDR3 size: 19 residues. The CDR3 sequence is CASSPLAIAGETSTDTQYF. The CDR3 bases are TGTGCCAGCAGCCCTTTGGCGATAGCGGGAGAGACTAGCACAGATACGCAGTATTTT.

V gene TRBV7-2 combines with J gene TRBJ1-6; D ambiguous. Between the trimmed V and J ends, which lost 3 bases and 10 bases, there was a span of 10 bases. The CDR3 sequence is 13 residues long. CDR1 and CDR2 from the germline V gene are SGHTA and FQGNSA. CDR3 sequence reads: CASSFNRESPLHF. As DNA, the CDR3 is TGTGCCAGCAGCTTTAACAGAGAATCACCCCTCCACTTT.

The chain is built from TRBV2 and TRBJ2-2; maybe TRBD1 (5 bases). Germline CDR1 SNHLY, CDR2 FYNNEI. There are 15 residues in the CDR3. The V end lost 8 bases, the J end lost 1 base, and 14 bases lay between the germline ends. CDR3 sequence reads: CASGPFDRNTGELFF. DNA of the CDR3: TGTGCCAGCGGTCCTTTTGACAGGAACACCGGGGAGCTGTTTTTT.

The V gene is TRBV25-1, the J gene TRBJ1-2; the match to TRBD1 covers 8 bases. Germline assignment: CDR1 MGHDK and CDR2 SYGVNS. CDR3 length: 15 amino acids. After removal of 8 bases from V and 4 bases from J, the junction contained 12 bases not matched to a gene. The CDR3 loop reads CASASSGGAGYGYTF. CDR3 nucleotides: TGTGCCAGCGCCTCTTCAGGGGGCGCTGGCTATGGCTACACCTTC.

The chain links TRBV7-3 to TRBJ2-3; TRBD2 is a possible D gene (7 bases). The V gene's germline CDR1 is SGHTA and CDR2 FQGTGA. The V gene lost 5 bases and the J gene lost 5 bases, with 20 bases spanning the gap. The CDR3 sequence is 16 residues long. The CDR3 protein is CASSPWVGGQEDTQYF. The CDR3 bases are TGTGCCAGCAGCCCTTGGGTGGGGGGGCAAGAAGATACGCAGTATTTT.

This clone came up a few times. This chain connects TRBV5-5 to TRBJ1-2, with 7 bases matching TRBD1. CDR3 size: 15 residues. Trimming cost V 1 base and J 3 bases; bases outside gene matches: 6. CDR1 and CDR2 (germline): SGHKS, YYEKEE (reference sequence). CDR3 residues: CASSLSFDRDYGYTF. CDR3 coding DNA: TGTGCCAGCAGCTTGAGTTTTGACAGGGACTATGGCTACACCTTC.

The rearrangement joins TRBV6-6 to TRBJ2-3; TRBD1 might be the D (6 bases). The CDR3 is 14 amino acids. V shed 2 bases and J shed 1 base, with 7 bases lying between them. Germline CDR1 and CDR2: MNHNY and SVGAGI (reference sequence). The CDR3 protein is CASSYGGGTDTQYF. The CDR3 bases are TGTGCCAGCAGTTACGGGGGCGGCACAGATACGCAGTATTTT.

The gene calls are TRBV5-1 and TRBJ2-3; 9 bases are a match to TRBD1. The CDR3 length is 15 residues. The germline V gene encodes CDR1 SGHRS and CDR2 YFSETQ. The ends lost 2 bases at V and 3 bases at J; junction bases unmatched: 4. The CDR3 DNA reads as TGCGCCAGCAGCTTCGGGGACAGGGAAACAGATACGCAGTATTTT. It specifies CASSFGDRETDTQYF.

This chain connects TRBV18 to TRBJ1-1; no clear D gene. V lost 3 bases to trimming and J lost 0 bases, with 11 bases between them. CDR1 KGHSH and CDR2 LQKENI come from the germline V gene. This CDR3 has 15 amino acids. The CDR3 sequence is CASSPSEALNTEAFF. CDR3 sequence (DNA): TGTGCCAGCTCACCGAGCGAGGCGTTGAACACTGAAGCTTTCTTT.

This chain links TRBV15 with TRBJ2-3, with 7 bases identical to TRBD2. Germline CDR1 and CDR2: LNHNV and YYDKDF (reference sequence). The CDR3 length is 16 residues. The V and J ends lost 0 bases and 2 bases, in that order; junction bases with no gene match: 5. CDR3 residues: CATSRDRGGITDTQYF. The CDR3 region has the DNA TGTGCCACCAGCAGAGATCGGGGAGGGATCACAGATACGCAGTATTTT. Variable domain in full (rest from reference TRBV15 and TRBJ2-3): DAMVIQNPRYQVTQFGKPVTLSCSQTLNHNVMYWYQQKSSQAPKLLFHYYDKDFNNEADTPDNFQSRRPNTSFCFLDIRSPGLGDTAMYLCATSRDRGGITDTQYFGPGTRLTVL.

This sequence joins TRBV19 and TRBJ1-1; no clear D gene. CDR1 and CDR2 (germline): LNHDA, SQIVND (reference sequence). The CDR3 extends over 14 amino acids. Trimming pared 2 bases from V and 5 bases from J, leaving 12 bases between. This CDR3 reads CASSIKGGPTEAFF. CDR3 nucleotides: TGTGCCAGTAGTATAAAGGGAGGGCCAACTGAAGCTTTCTTT.

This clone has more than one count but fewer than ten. The CDR3 region is CASSLARGHTEAFF. DNA for the CDR3: TGTGCCAGCAGTTTAGCCAGGGGGCACACTGAAGCTTTCTTT. The V call is TRBV28, the J call TRBJ1-1; 8 bases align to TRBD1. Germline V gives CDR1 MDHEN, CDR2 SYDVKM. V gave up 2 bases and J gave up 3 bases; unmatched junction bases: 2. CDR3 size: 14 residues.

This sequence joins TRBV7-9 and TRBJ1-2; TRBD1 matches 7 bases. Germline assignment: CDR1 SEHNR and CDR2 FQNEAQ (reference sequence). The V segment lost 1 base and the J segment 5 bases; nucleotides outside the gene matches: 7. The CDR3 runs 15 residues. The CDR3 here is CASSLETGRPYGYTF. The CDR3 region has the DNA TGTGCCAGCAGCTTAGAGACAGGGAGACCTTATGGCTACACCTTC. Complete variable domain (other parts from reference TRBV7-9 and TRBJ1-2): DTGVSQNPRHKITKRGQNVTFRCDPISEHNRLYWYRQTLGQGPEFLTYFQNEAQLEKSRLLSDRFSAERPKGSFSTLEIQRTEQGDSAMYLCASSLETGRPYGYTFGSGTRLTVV.

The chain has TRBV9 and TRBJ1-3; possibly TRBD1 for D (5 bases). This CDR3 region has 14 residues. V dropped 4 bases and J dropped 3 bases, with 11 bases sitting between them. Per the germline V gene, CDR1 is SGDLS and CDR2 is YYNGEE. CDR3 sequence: CASSKVGGGNTIYF. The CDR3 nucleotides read TGTGCCAGCAGCAAAGTCGGGGGTGGAAACACCATATATTTT.

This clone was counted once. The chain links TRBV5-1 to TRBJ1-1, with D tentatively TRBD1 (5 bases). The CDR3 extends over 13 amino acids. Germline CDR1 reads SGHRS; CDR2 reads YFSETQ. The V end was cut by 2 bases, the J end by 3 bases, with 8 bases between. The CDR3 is CASSFGTDTEAFF. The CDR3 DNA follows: TGCGCCAGCAGCTTCGGGACTGACACTGAAGCTTTCTTT.

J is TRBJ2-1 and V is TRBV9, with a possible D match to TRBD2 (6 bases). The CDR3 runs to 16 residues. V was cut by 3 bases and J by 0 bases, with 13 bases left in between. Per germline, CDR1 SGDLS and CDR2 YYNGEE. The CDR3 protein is CASSAREKTSYNEQFF. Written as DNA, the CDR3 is TGTGCCAGCAGCGCCCGGGAGAAGACCTCCTACAATGAGCAGTTCTTC.

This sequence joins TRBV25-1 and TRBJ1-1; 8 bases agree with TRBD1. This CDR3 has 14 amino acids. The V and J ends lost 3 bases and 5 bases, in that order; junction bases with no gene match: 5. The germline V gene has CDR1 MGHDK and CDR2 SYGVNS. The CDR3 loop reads CASSDSQGGTEAFF. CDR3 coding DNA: TGTGCCAGCAGTGACTCACAGGGGGGTACTGAAGCTTTCTTT.

The CDR3 reads CASSPDRGNEAFF. The CDR3 nucleotides are TGTGCCAGCAGCCCAGACAGGGGTAATGAAGCTTTCTTT. V gene TRBV7-9 combines with J gene TRBJ1-1, with 8 bases lining up with TRBD1. CDR1 and CDR2 from the germline V gene are SEHNR and FQNEAQ (reference sequence). The CDR3 consists of 13 residues. The V segment lost 5 bases and the J segment 7 bases; nucleotides outside the gene matches: 6.

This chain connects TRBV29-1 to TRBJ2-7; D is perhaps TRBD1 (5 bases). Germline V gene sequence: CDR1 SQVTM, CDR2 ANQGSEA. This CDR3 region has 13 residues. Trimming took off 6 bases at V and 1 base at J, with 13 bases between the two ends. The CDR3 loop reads CSVLQDKSYEQYF. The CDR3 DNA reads TGCAGCGTGTTACAGGATAAATCCTACGAGCAGTACTTC.

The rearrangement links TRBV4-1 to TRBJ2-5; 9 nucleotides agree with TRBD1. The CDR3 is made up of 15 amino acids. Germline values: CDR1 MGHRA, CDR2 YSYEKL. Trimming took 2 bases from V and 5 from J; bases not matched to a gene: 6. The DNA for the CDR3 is TGCGCCAGCAGCCAACCCCGGGACAGGGCCGAGACCCAGTACTTC. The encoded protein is CASSQPRDRAETQYF.

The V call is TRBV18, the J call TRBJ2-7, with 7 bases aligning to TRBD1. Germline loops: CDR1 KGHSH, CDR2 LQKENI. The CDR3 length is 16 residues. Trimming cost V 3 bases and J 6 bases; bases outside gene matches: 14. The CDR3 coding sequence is TGTGCCAGCTCACCGCAAGAATCGGGACAGCCGCGCGAGCAGTACTTC. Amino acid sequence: CASSPQESGQPREQYF.

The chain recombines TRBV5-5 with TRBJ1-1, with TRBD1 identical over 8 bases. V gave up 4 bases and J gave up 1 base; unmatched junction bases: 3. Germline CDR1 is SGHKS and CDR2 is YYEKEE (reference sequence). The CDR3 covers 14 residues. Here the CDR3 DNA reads TGTGCCAGCAGCCGACAGGGGAGGAACACTGAAGCTTTCTTT. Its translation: CASSRQGRNTEAFF.

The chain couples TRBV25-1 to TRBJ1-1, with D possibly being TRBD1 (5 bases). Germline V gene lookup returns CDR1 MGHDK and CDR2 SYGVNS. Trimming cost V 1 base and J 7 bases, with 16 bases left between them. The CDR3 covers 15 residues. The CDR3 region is CASSEFVGPSGEAFF. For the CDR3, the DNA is TGTGCCAGCAGTGAATTTGTGGGGCCTAGCGGTGAAGCTTTCTTT.

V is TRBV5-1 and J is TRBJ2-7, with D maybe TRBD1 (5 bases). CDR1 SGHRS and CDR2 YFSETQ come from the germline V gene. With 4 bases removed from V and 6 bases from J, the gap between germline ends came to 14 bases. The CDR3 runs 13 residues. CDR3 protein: CASSDPTVSEQYF. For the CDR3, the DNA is TGCGCCAGCAGCGACCCGACAGTGAGCGAGCAGTACTTC.

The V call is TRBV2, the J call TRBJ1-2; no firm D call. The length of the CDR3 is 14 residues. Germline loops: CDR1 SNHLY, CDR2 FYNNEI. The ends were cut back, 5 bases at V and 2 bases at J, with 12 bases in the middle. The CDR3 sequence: CASSPGGRNYGYTF. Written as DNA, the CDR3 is TGTGCCAGCAGTCCGGGAGGACGGAACTATGGCTACACCTTC. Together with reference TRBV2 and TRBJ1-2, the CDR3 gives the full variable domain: EPEVTQTPSHQVTQMGQEVILRCVPISNHLYFYWYRQILGQKVEFLVSFYNNEISEKSEIFDDQFSVERPDGSNFTLKIRSTKLEDSAMYFCASSPGGRNYGYTFGSGTRLTVV.

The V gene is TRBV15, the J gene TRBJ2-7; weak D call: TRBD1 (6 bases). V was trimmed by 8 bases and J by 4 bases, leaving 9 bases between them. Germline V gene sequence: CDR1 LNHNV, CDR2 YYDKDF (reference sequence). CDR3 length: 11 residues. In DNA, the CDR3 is TGTGCCACCGGGACAAATTACGAGCAGTACTTC. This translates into CATGTNYEQYF.

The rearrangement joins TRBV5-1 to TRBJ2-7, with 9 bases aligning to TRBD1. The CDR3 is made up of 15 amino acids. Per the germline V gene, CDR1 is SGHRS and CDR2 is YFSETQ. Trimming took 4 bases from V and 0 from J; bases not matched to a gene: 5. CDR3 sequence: CASSGTGILSYEQYF. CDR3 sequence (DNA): TGCGCCAGCAGCGGGACAGGGATCCTCTCCTACGAGCAGTACTTC.

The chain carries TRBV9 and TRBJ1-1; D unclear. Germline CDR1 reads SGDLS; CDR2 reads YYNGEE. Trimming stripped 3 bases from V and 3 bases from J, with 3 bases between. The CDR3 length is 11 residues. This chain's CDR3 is CASSADTEAFF. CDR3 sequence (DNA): TGTGCCAGCAGCGCAGACACTGAAGCTTTCTTT.

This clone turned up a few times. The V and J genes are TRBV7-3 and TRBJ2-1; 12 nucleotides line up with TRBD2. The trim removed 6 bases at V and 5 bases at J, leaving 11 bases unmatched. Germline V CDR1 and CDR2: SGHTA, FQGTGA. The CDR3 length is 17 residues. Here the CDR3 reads CASSTPSGGADNNEQFF. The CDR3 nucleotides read TGTGCCAGCAGTACGCCTAGCGGGGGGGCTGACAACAATGAGCAGTTCTTC.

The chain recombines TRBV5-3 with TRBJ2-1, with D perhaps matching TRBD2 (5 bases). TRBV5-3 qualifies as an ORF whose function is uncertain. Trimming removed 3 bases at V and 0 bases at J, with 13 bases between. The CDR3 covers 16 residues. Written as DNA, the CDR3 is TGTGCCAGAAGCTGCCTAGTACTAGGCTCCTACAATGAGCAGTTCTTC. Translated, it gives CARSCLVLGSYNEQFF.

This CDR3 reads CASSLNGNSQPQHF. The CDR3 coding sequence is TGTGCCAGCAGTTTGAACGGAAACAGTCAGCCCCAGCATTTT. This chain joins TRBV27 and TRBJ1-5; no clear D. The germline gives CDR1 MNHEY, CDR2 SMNVEV (reference sequence). The ends were cut back, 3 bases at V and 6 bases at J, with 12 bases in the middle. The CDR3 contains 14 residues.